The entry below describes one T cell receptor (beta chain). Its target is unknown. Trimming took off 0 bases at V and 3 bases at J, with 5 bases between the two ends. CDR1 and CDR2 (germline): LNHNV, YYDKDF (reference sequence). The CDR3 is made up of 14 amino acids. Data came from immunoSEQ multiplex PCR; TCRdb stores just in-frame clones and leaves some out. Among 15,000 or so clones listed, around 80% were seen once. This sample stems from a study of EBV T-cell therapy then PD-1 blockade in nasopharyngeal carcinoma. The treatment denotes: AdE1-LMPpoly-expanded autologous EBV-specific T-cell therapy followed by anti-PD-1 nivolumab.

The sequence came from a man aged 35 to 55 with nasopharyngeal carcinoma. The rearrangement links TRBV15 to TRBJ2-2; D not resolved. The sample in question was CD8+ T cells from blood, obtained at day 0 from a patient whose treatment included autologous EBV-specific T cells and nivolumab. The CDR3 sequence: CATSRERYTGELFF. CDR3 DNA: TGTGCCACCAGCAGAGAAAGGTACACCGGGGAGCTGTTTTTT.